This entry lists 26 T cell receptor beta chains sequenced from one sample in a study of CD8+ T cells in alopecia areata. Reverse transcribed after extraction, RNA yielded cDNA as the sequencing template. Some clones are missing from TCRdb's copy, which holds only in-frame ones; the method was immunoSEQ multiplex PCR. The sample has 150,000 or so clones; 45% to 60% are singletons. The sample was CD4+ T cells sorted from blood. Receptors originate from a human donor with alopecia areata.

This clone was found a few times. This rearrangement joins TRBV18 to TRBJ1-1; TRBD1 might be the D (5 bases). In germline, CDR1 is KGHSH, CDR2 LQKENI. Trimming removed 3 bases at V and 8 bases at J, with 13 bases between. This CDR3 contains 13 residues. The CDR3 spells CASSPGLGGEAFF. CDR3 bases: TGTGCCAGCTCACCCGGGCTGGGGGGAGAAGCTTTCTTT.

The chain recombines TRBV28 with TRBJ2-1; D may be TRBD2 (6 bases). V lost 6 bases and J 5 bases, leaving 8 bases between the germline ends. CDR1 is MDHEN and CDR2 is SYDVKM in the germline V gene. This CDR3 has 12 amino acids. The CDR3 region is CASRLAHNEQFF. The DNA of the CDR3 is TGTGCCAGCAGACTAGCTCACAATGAGCAGTTCTTC.

The sample holds a few counts of this clone. The V and J genes are TRBV29-1 and TRBJ2-3; 7 positions match TRBD2. The V segment lost 7 bases and the J segment 2 bases; nucleotides outside the gene matches: 12. The germline gives CDR1 SQVTM, CDR2 ANQGSEA. The CDR3 has 15 amino acids. CDR3 DNA: TGCAGCGCTAGCGGAACAACTGCCCCCACAGATACGCAGTATTTT. Its translation: CSASGTTAPTDTQYF.

This clone was counted ten times or more. The chain carries TRBV9 and TRBJ2-1; D may be TRBD2 (5 bases). From germline, CDR1 is SGDLS and CDR2 YYNGEE. This CDR3 is built from 14 residues. V gave up 0 bases and J gave up 6 bases, with 10 bases separating them. The CDR3 sequence is CASSVATTSNEQFF. The CDR3 DNA follows: TGTGCCAGCAGCGTAGCTACCACTAGCAATGAGCAGTTCTTC.

This clone was seen more than once but under ten times. The chain recombines TRBV7-3 with TRBJ2-5; TRBD2 agrees at 7 bases. Germline V gives CDR1 SGHTA, CDR2 FQGTGA. V lost 1 base, J lost 2 bases, and 4 bases stayed unmatched. The CDR3 extends over 15 amino acids. This chain's CDR3 is CASSLNGGTQETQYF. The CDR3 nucleotides read TGTGCCAGCAGCTTAAACGGGGGGACTCAAGAGACCCAGTACTTC.

V is TRBV6-5 and J is TRBJ1-2, with D uncertain. The CDR3 sequence is 13 residues long. Trimming left V 8 bases short and J 2 bases short, with 12 bases between. The germline V gene encodes CDR1 MNHEY and CDR2 SVGAGI. This CDR3 is CASSGVYNYGYTF. CDR3 DNA sequence: TGTGCCAGCTCTGGGGTATACAACTATGGCTACACCTTC.

This clone has only a few counts. The V call is TRBV5-1, the J call TRBJ2-5; D unclear. Trimming took 6 bases from V and 2 from J, leaving 8 bases between them. CDR1 and CDR2 from the germline V gene are SGHRS and YFSETQ. CDR3 length: 12 residues. CDR3 region: CASTGKQETQYF. In DNA, the CDR3 is TGCGCCAGCACCGGAAAACAAGAGACCCAGTACTTC.

This sequence joins TRBV28 and TRBJ1-2; no clear D gene. Per the germline V gene, CDR1 is MDHEN and CDR2 is SYDVKM. V gave up 8 bases and J gave up 1 base, with 17 bases separating them. This CDR3 spans 15 amino acids. This CDR3 reads CASGPRWQLNYGYTF. In DNA form, the CDR3 reads TGTGCCAGCGGCCCGCGGTGGCAACTTAACTATGGCTACACCTTC.

This clone was recorded once. V usage is TRBV29-1 and J usage is TRBJ2-7, with D perhaps matching TRBD2 (7 bases). The germline V gene has CDR1 SQVTM and CDR2 ANQGSEA. Trimming stripped 7 bases from V and 0 bases from J, with 16 bases between. The CDR3 runs 14 residues. This CDR3 is CSAKGGGGSYEQYF. The CDR3 DNA sequence: TGCAGCGCCAAAGGAGGGGGGGGCTCCTACGAGCAGTACTTC.

The chain's CDR3 is CASRLQGGETQYF. CDR3 nucleotide sequence: TGTGCCAGCAGGCTACAAGGGGGGGAGACCCAGTACTTC. The chain is built from TRBV28 and TRBJ2-5; D may be TRBD1 or TRBD2 (6 bases each). Germline CDR1 and CDR2: MDHEN and SYDVKM. Trimming stripped 6 bases from V and 5 bases from J, with 13 bases between. The CDR3 runs to 13 residues.

The table lists this clone with a few counts. The chain recombines TRBV27 with TRBJ2-7; D possibly matches TRBD1 or TRBD2 (5 bases each). This CDR3 region has 14 residues. The V and J ends lost 5 bases and 2 bases respectively, with 13 bases between them. Per germline, CDR1 MNHEY and CDR2 SMNVEV (reference sequence). CDR3 loop: CASSAPGRTYEQYF. CDR3 DNA: TGTGCCAGCAGTGCCCCGGGACGGACCTACGAGCAGTACTTC.

The chain combines TRBV9 with TRBJ1-2; tentative D call: TRBD1 (5 bases). Germline CDR1 reads SGDLS; CDR2 reads YYNGEE. The CDR3 is 12 residues long. V was trimmed by 5 bases and J by 8 bases, leaving 13 bases between them. The CDR3 protein is CASSGRGGGYTF. CDR3 in DNA: TGTGCCAGCAGTGGTAGGGGCGGAGGCTACACCTTC.

The chain uses TRBV7-2 and TRBJ2-5, with a tentative D call TRBD1 (7 bases). V lost 4 bases to trimming and J lost 7 bases, with 22 bases between them. Germline values: CDR1 SGHTA, CDR2 FQGNSA. The CDR3 length is 16 residues. The CDR3: CASSSGMVAAGGTQYF. The CDR3 bases are TGTGCCAGCAGCTCCGGTATGGTAGCGGCAGGGGGGACCCAGTACTTC. The full variable domain, completed using reference TRBV7-2 and TRBJ2-5, is GAGVSQSPSNKVTEKGKDVELRCDPISGHTALYWYRQSLGQGLEFLIYFQGNSAPDKSGLPSDRFSAERTGGSVSTLTIQRTQQEDSAVYLCASSSGMVAAGGTQYFGPGTRLLVL.

This clone has just a few counts. The chain links TRBV2 to TRBJ2-4; D tentatively fits TRBD1 or TRBD2 (5 bases each). Germline CDR1 SNHLY, CDR2 FYNNEI. This CDR3 has 12 residues. V was pared by 8 bases and J by 8 bases, with 13 bases between. CDR3 sequence reads: CASAIMGDIQYF. The CDR3 coding sequence is TGTGCCAGCGCTATCATGGGGGACATTCAGTACTTC.

This clone has a handful of counts. The chain carries TRBV28 and TRBJ2-1, with 7 bases matching TRBD1. The CDR3 extends over 12 amino acids. With V trimmed by 5 bases and J by 8 bases, 3 bases remained unmatched. CDR1 and CDR2 (germline): MDHEN, SYDVKM. DNA of the CDR3: TGTGCCAGCAGTAGGGGGCCGGATGAGCAGTTCTTC. It is translated as CASSRGPDEQFF.

This clone came up a few times. The rearrangement uses TRBV28 and TRBJ2-6; the D is unclear. CDR3 length: 16 residues. V was shortened by 7 bases and J by 4 bases, with 17 bases between the two germline ends. Per the germline V gene, CDR1 is MDHEN and CDR2 is SYDVKM. The CDR3 DNA reads TGTGCCAGCACCTCTCCAGCCTTGGGGGGGGCCAACGTCCTGACTTTC. This translates into CASTSPALGGANVLTF. The whole variable domain, remainder taken from reference TRBV28 and TRBJ2-6, is DVKVTQSSRYLVKRTGEKVFLECVQDMDHENMFWYRQDPGLGLRLIYFSYDVKMKEKGDIPEGYSVSREKKERFSLILESASTNQTSMYLCASTSPALGGANVLTFGAGSRLTVL.

This clone showed up just a few times. The V call is TRBV14, the J call TRBJ2-1; no clear D. The CDR3 covers 13 residues. Trimming left V 4 bases short and J 6 bases short, with 10 bases between. From germline, CDR1 is SGHDN and CDR2 FVKESK. CDR3 bases: TGTGCCAGCAGCCCCCTTTCTTCCAATGAGCAGTTCTTC. This gives the protein CASSPLSSNEQFF.

The J gene is TRBJ2-5, the V gene TRBV28; perhaps D is TRBD1 or TRBD2 (6 bases each). CDR3 length equals 14 residues. The germline CDR1 and CDR2 sequences are MDHEN and SYDVKM. The germline V and J ends were trimmed by 7 bases and 2 bases, with 14 bases remaining between them. This CDR3 reads CASNDGGKQETQYF. In DNA, the CDR3 is TGTGCCAGCAATGACGGGGGCAAACAAGAGACCCAGTACTTC.

The chain couples TRBV7-9 to TRBJ2-3; D unclear. CDR1 is SEHNR and CDR2 is FQNEAQ in the germline V gene (reference sequence). This CDR3 spans 12 amino acids. V shed 4 bases and J shed 2 bases, with 4 bases lying between them. CDR3 DNA: TGTGCCAGCAGCTCCAACACAGATACGCAGTATTTT. Its translation: CASSSNTDTQYF.

This clone was counted a few times. The gene calls are TRBV6-5 and TRBJ1-1; D is ambiguous. Per germline, CDR1 MNHEY and CDR2 SVGAGI. The CDR3 spans 13 residues. Trimming took 3 bases from V and 7 from J, leaving 12 bases between them. This CDR3 reads CASSYGRRREAFF. The CDR3 DNA reads as TGTGCCAGCAGTTATGGTCGGCGCCGTGAAGCTTTCTTT.

A few counts support this clone. The chain recombines TRBV30 with TRBJ2-7; D remains unclear. There are 11 residues in the CDR3. CDR1 is GTSNPN, CDR2 SVGIG, per germline (reference sequence). V shed 3 bases and J shed 4 bases, with 7 bases lying between them. The chain's CDR3 is CAWRYEYEQYF. Here the CDR3 DNA reads TGTGCCTGGAGGTACGAATACGAGCAGTACTTC.

This chain links TRBV2 with TRBJ2-7; the D gene is possibly TRBD1 (5 bases). Germline CDR1 SNHLY, CDR2 FYNNEI. With 3 bases removed from V and 0 bases from J, the gap between germline ends came to 15 bases. This CDR3 is built from 16 residues. CDR3 nucleotide sequence: TGTGCCAGCAGTGACCCTGGGGCAGTCCTCTCCTACGAGCAGTACTTC. Translating gives CASSDPGAVLSYEQYF. Drawing the rest from reference TRBV2 and TRBJ2-7, the complete variable domain is EPEVTQTPSHQVTQMGQEVILRCVPISNHLYFYWYRQILGQKVEFLVSFYNNEISEKSEIFDDQFSVERPDGSNFTLKIRSTKLEDSAMYFCASSDPGAVLSYEQYFGPGTRLTVT.

V usage is TRBV5-1 and J usage is TRBJ2-7; D is perhaps TRBD1 (5 bases). Per the germline V gene, CDR1 is SGHRS and CDR2 is YFSETQ. This CDR3 comprises 14 residues. The V end was cut by 3 bases, the J end by 4 bases, with 14 bases between. CDR3 coding DNA: TGCGCCAGCAGCTCGACAGTGTCAGGGTACGAGCAGTACTTC. Its protein product is CASSSTVSGYEQYF.

Worth noting for this clone: This may stem from a read error, because a much larger clone lies one nucleotide away. The chain joins TRBV7-9 to TRBJ1-5; D might be TRBD1 (6 bases). Per the germline V gene, CDR1 is SEHNR and CDR2 is FQNEAQ (reference sequence). The CDR3 consists of 14 residues. V was cut by 2 bases and J by 2 bases, with 7 bases left in between. The CDR3 spells CASSLSGGNQPQHF. CDR3 nucleotides: TGTGCCAGCAGCTTATCAGGGGGCAATCAGCCCCAGCATTTT.

The chain is built from TRBV5-1 and TRBJ2-3, with 10 positions matching TRBD2. V shed 7 bases and J 4 bases; nucleotides not matched to a gene: 6. The length of the CDR3 is 14 residues. Germline loops: CDR1 SGHRS, CDR2 YFSETQ. The CDR3 loop is CASAAGGPSDTQYF. The CDR3 nucleotides are TGCGCCAGCGCAGCGGGAGGGCCGTCAGATACGCAGTATTTT.

This clone has just a few counts. The chain carries TRBV29-1 and TRBJ2-3; D gene uncertain. Germline CDR1 SQVTM, CDR2 ANQGSEA. V was shortened by 1 base and J by 2 bases, with 10 bases between the two germline ends. There are 14 residues in the CDR3. CDR3 loop: CSVEGPPSTDTQYF. CDR3 DNA sequence: TGCAGCGTTGAAGGGCCACCCTCCACAGATACGCAGTATTTT.